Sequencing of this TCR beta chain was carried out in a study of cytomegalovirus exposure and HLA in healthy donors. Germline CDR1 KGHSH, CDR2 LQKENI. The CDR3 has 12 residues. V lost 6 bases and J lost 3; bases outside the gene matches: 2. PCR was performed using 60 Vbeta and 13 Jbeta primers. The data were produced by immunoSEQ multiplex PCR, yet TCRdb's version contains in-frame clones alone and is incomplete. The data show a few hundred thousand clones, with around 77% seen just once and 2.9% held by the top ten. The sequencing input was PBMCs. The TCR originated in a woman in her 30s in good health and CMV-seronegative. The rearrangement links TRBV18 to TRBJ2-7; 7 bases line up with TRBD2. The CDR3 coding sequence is TGTGCCAGCTCGGGCGGGAGCTACGAGCAGTACTTC. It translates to CASSGGSYEQYF. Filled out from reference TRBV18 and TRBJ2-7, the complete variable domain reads NAGVMQNPRHLVRRRGQEARLRCSPMKGHSHVYWYRQLPEEGLKFMVYLQKENIIDESGMPKERFSAEFPKEGPSILRIQQVVRGDSAAYFCASSGGSYEQYFGPGTRLTVT.